A selection of T cell receptor beta chains follows, all from one sample in a study of CD8 T cells in ankylosing spondylitis. TCRdb recomputed calls from the 5' RACE reads with MiXCR, one row per CDR3 protein. The profile covers 35,000 or so distinct CDR3 sequences, with 6% appearing a single time and roughly 12% taken by the ten largest. The material sequenced was blood, either unsorted or a sorted T cell fraction (not recorded which). The receptors originated from a male donor with ankylosing spondylitis or in good health (not recorded which). CDR3s include the opening cysteine and the closing phenylalanine or tryptophan. D genes are given only for firm matches. Not all rows give a size; the values are once, few, many and, for expanded clones, a class.

d_gene,v_gene,j_gene,abundance,CDR3aa,CDR3nt
TRBD2,TRBV28,TRBJ2-5,many,CASREGGKETQYF,TGTGCCAGCAGGGAGGGAGGGAAAGAGACCCAGTACTTC
NA,TRBV29-1,TRBJ2-2,many,CSGFSANTGELFF,TGCAGCGGATTTTCCGCGAACACCGGGGAGCTGTTTTTT
NA,TRBV6-1,TRBJ2-1,medium-sized,CASSEKSENEQFF,TGTGCCAGCAGTGAAAAGTCCGAAAATGAGCAGTTCTTC
NA,TRBV29-1,TRBJ2-7,many,CSVSMGRASYEQYF,TGCAGCGTTTCCATGGGCAGGGCTTCCTACGAGCAGTACTTC
TRBD2,TRBV5-1,TRBJ2-5,many,CASSLGASGSLQETQYF,TGCGCCAGCAGCTTGGGGGCTAGCGGGAGCCTCCAAGAGACCCAGTACTTC
NA,TRBV9,TRBJ1-4,many,CASSGGGTNEKLFF,TGTGCCAGCAGCGGAGGGGGGACTAATGAAAAACTGTTTTTT
NA,TRBV7-2,TRBJ2-1,NA,CASSSLYNEQFF,TGTGCCAGCAGCTCCCTCTACAATGAGCAGTTCTTC
NA,TRBV2,TRBJ1-4,many,CASNPQEGANEKLFF,TGTGCCAGCAACCCTCAAGAGGGGGCTAATGAAAAACTGTTTTTT
NA,TRBV28,TRBJ1-2,many,CASSPLGGRERYTF,TGTGCCAGCAGCCCCCTAGGAGGGAGGGAACGCTACACCTTC
TRBD1,TRBV12-3/TRBV12-4,TRBJ2-7,many,CASSLRGGMNEQYF,TGTGCCAGCAGTTTACGAGGGGGCATGAACGAGCAGTACTTC
TRBD2,TRBV7-8,TRBJ2-1,many,CASSPGAGGPYNEQFF,TGTGCCAGCAGCCCGGGGGCGGGAGGGCCATACAATGAGCAGTTCTTC
TRBD1,TRBV19,TRBJ2-5,many,CASSPDSGQGNTQYF,TGTGCCAGTTCTCCGGACTCGGGACAGGGGAATACCCAGTACTTC
NA,TRBV25-1,TRBJ1-2,many,CASSGSRRYYGYTF,TGTGCCAGCAGTGGGAGCCGGCGTTACTATGGCTACACCTTC
TRBD2,TRBV3-1,TRBJ2-7,many,CASSARTSGTYEQYF,TGTGCCAGCAGCGCCCGGACTAGCGGGACCTACGAGCAGTACTTC
TRBD1,TRBV29-1,TRBJ2-3,medium-sized,CSGIAGTGRTDTQYF,TGCAGCGGGATCGCCGGGACAGGGCGCACAGATACGCAGTATTTT
TRBD1,TRBV2,TRBJ2-7,many,CASSPGTGGYEQYF,TGTGCCAGCAGTCCCGGGACAGGGGGGTACGAGCAGTACTTC
NA,TRBV5-1,TRBJ1-2,many,CASSLDGGGGYGYTF,TGCGCCAGCAGCTTGGATGGGGGCGGTGGCTATGGCTACACCTTC
NA,TRBV5-6,TRBJ1-2,many,CASSLRRDNLPNYGYTF,TGTGCCAGCAGCTTGCGACGGGACAACTTACCTAACTATGGCTACACCTTC
NA,TRBV3-1,TRBJ2-5,few,CASSQDRRETQYF,TGTGCCAGCAGCCAAGATAGGAGAGAGACCCAGTACTTC
TRBD1,TRBV6-2/TRBV6-3,TRBJ2-2,NA,CASSYLSHRTGANTGELFF,TGTGCCAGCAGTTACCTTAGTCACCGGACAGGGGCGAACACCGGGGAGCTGTTTTTT
NA,TRBV5-1,TRBJ2-2,many,CASSLLTGTGELFF,TGCGCCAGCAGCTTGCTGACGGGAACCGGGGAGCTGTTTTTT
NA,TRBV14,TRBJ2-3,many,CASSQDPEGADTQYF,TGTGCCAGCAGCCAAGATCCGGAGGGGGCAGATACGCAGTATTTT
TRBD2,TRBV6-5,TRBJ2-3,many,CASSSTSGHTDTQYF,TGTGCCAGCAGTTCGACTAGCGGCCACACAGATACGCAGTATTTT
NA,TRBV7-9,TRBJ1-5,many,CASSLGGLRQPQHF,TGTGCCAGCAGCTTAGGGGGGCTCCGCCAGCCCCAGCATTTT
NA,TRBV15,TRBJ1-5,medium-sized,CATRWDIHSNQPQHF,TGTGCCACCCGCTGGGACATTCATAGCAATCAGCCCCAGCATTTT
TRBD1,TRBV10-3,TRBJ2-1,many,CAISESGDREPYNEQFF,TGTGCCATCAGTGAGTCGGGGGACAGGGAACCCTACAATGAGCAGTTCTTC
NA,TRBV29-1,TRBJ1-5,many,CSEGVGNQPQHF,TGCAGCGAGGGGGTAGGAAATCAGCCCCAGCATTTT
NA,TRBV4-1,TRBJ2-1,many,CASSQDSGPVEQFF,TGCGCCAGCAGCCAAGATTCGGGCCCGGTCGAGCAGTTCTTC
TRBD1,TRBV12-3/TRBV12-4,TRBJ1-5,many,CASSLAQQGGQPQHF,TGTGCCAGCAGTTTAGCTCAACAGGGGGGGCAGCCCCAGCATTTT
TRBD1,TRBV28,TRBJ2-1,many,CASSRTGSSYNEQFF,TGTGCCAGCAGCCGGACAGGGAGCTCCTACAATGAGCAGTTCTTC
NA,TRBV20-1,TRBJ1-2,many,CSARWSRQGGYTF,TGCAGTGCTAGATGGAGTCGTCAAGGGGGCTACACCTTC
NA,TRBV12-3/TRBV12-4,TRBJ2-5,many,CASSLRQKETQYF,TGTGCCAGCAGTTTAAGGCAGAAAGAGACCCAGTACTTC
NA,TRBV10-2,TRBJ2-3,few,CASSEVRRLQVADTQYF,TGCGCCAGCAGTGAGGTTAGGCGTTTACAAGTGGCAGATACGCAGTATTTT
NA,TRBV5-6,TRBJ2-7,many,CASNPKVGMTDEQYF,TGTGCCAGCAACCCGAAAGTTGGGATGACCGACGAGCAGTACTTC
TRBD1,TRBV19,TRBJ1-5,few,CASSVAGGRGNQPQHF,TGTGCCAGTAGTGTCGCAGGGGGTAGAGGCAATCAGCCCCAGCATTTT
NA,TRBV15,TRBJ2-3,many,CATSWRGRTDTQYF,TGTGCCACCAGCTGGCGGGGGCGCACAGATACGCAGTATTTT
NA,TRBV19,TRBJ2-1,many,CASSIFGDTPNNEQFF,TGTGCCAGTAGTATATTCGGGGACACCCCCAACAATGAGCAGTTCTTC
NA,TRBV28,TRBJ2-2,few,CASSFGQLPIGELFF,TGTGCCAGCAGTTTCGGACAGCTCCCCATCGGGGAGCTGTTTTTT
NA,TRBV29-1,TRBJ2-1,NA,CSVENWNNEQFF,TGCAGCGTTGAAAACTGGAATAATGAGCAGTTCTTC
NA,TRBV20-1,TRBJ1-1,many,CSARGNTEAFF,TGCAGTGCTAGAGGGAACACTGAAGCTTTCTTT
NA,TRBV7-8,TRBJ1-6,many,CASSLWPVNSPLHF,TGTGCCAGCAGCTTATGGCCCGTTAATTCACCCCTCCACTTT
NA,TRBV11-2,TRBJ1-2,many,CASSLGGRIGYTF,TGTGCCAGCAGCTTGGGAGGGAGAATCGGCTACACCTTC
TRBD1,TRBV20-1,TRBJ2-7,many,CSATPRTGDEQYF,TGCAGTGCTACACCCCGGACAGGGGACGAGCAGTACTTC
TRBD1,TRBV10-3,TRBJ1-4,many,CASHPGGSDEKLFF,TGTGCCAGTCACCCAGGGGGCAGTGACGAAAAACTTTTTTTT
TRBD2,TRBV4-2,TRBJ2-3,many,CASSSTTSGITLTQYF,TGTGCCAGCAGCTCAACGACTAGCGGGATCACGCTAACGCAGTATTTT
NA,TRBV4-2,TRBJ2-3,many,CASRTTGVSTDTQYF,TGTGCCAGCAGGACGACAGGAGTTAGCACAGATACGCAGTATTTT
NA,TRBV5-1,TRBJ1-1,many,CASSEGQNTEAFF,TGCGCCAGCAGCGAGGGACAGAACACTGAAGCTTTCTTT
NA,TRBV5-1,TRBJ2-2,few,CASSFHGQVLPEGGELFF,TGCGCCAGCAGCTTTCATGGACAGGTTCTACCGGAGGGAGGGGAGCTGTTTTTT
NA,TRBV5-4,TRBJ2-3,many,CASKRQGTDTQYF,TGTGCCAGCAAACGACAGGGCACAGATACGCAGTATTTT
TRBD1,TRBV5-5,TRBJ2-1,many,CASSYRTGYEQFF,TGTGCCAGCAGCTACAGGACAGGGTATGAGCAGTTCTTC
TRBD1,TRBV15,TRBJ2-2,many,CATSRGSGTGPTGELFF,TGTGCCACCAGCAGAGGTTCCGGGACAGGGCCCACCGGGGAGCTGTTTTTT
NA,TRBV19,TRBJ2-3,many,CASSTALEGRDTQYF,TGTGCCAGTAGTACGGCCCTGGAGGGGAGGGATACGCAGTATTTT
NA,TRBV3-1,TRBJ1-6,many,CASSQVTNSPLHF,TGTGCCAGCAGCCAAGTCACAAATTCACCCCTCCACTTT